Below, one T cell receptor (beta chain) is given with its context. These data belong to a study of shared clonotypes between healthy human individuals. V shed 7 bases and J shed 0 bases, with 3 bases lying between them. Germline lookup yields CDR1 MNHEY and CDR2 SVGAGI. This CDR3 spans 11 amino acids. The protocol was immunoSEQ multiplex PCR, while the TCRdb copy is restricted to in-frame clones and leaves out a portion. The profile shows 2.3 million or so clones, more than 85% of them singletons. Subsets obtained from CD4+ cells comprised CD45RA+ naive and CD45RA-negative memory cells. The sequencing input was naive CD4+ T cells from PBMCs. Subset given: CD45RA+ positively selected. The clonotype originates from a man between 18 and 29 years old in good health. Some clones in this sample may be carry-over from other donors' samples. The J gene is TRBJ1-1, the V gene TRBV6-5, with D uncertain. CDR3 nucleotides: TGTGCCAGCATCATGAACACTGAAGCTTTCTTT. Amino acids: CASIMNTEAFF.